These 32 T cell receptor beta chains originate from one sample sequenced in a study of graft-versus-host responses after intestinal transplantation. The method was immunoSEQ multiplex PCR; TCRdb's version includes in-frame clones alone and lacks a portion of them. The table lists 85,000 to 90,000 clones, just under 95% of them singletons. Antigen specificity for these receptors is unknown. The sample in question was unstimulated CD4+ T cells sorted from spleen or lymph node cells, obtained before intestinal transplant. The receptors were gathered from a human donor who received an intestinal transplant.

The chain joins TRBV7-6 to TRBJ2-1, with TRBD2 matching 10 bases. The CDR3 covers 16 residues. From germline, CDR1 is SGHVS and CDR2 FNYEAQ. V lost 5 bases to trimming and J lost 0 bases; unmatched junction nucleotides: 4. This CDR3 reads CASSRTSGSSYNEQFF. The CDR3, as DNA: TGTGCCAGCAGCCGGACTAGCGGAAGCTCCTACAATGAGCAGTTCTTC. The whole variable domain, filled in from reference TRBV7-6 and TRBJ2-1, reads GAGVSQSPRYKVTKRGQDVALRCDPISGHVSLYWYRQALGQGPEFLTYFNYEAQQDKSGLPNDRFSAERPEGSISTLTIQRTEQRDSAMYRCASSRTSGSSYNEQFFGPGTRLTVL.

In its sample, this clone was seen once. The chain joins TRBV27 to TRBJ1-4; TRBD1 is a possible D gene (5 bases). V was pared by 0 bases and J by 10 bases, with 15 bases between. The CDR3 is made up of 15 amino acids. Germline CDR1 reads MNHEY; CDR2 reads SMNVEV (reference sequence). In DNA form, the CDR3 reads TGTGCCAGCAGTTTATCGCCCCCCCCGGGGGGAAAACTGTTTTTT. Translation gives CASSLSPPPGGKLFF.

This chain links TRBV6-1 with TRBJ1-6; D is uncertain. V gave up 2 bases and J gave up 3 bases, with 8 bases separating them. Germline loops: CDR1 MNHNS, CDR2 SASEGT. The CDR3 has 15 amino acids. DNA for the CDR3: TGTGCCAGCAGTGAAAATGTAAACTATAATTCACCCCTCCACTTT. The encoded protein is CASSENVNYNSPLHF.

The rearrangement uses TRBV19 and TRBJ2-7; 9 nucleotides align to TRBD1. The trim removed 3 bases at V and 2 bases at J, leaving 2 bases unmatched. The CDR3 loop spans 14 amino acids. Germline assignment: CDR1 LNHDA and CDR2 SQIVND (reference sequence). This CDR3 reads CASSMDRGPYEQYF. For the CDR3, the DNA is TGTGCCAGTAGTATGGACAGGGGTCCCTACGAGCAGTACTTC.

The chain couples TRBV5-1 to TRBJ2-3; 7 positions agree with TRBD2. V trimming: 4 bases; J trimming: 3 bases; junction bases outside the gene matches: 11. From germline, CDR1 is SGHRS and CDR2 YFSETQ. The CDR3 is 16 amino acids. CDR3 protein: CASSPSGTKLTDTQYF. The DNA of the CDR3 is TGCGCCAGCAGCCCTTCCGGGACTAAGCTTACAGATACGCAGTATTTT. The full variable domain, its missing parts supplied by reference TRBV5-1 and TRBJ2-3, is KAGVTQTPRYLIKTRGQQVTLSCSPISGHRSVSWYQQTPGQGLQFLFEYFSETQRNKGNFPGRFSGRQFSNSRSEMNVSTLELGDSALYLCASSPSGTKLTDTQYFGPGTRLTVL.

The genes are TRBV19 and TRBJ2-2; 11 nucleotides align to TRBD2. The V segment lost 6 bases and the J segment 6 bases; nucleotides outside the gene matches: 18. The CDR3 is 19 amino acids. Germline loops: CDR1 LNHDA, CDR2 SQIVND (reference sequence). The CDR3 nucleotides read TGTGCCAGTAGAACGCGGCTAGCGGGAGGCGCTACGTTGGCCGGGGAGCTGTTTTTT. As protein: CASRTRLAGGATLAGELFF.

CDR3 nucleotide sequence: TGTGCCAGTACTTGGACAGGAATAAACACCGGGGAGCTGTTTTTT. Amino acid sequence: CASTWTGINTGELFF. The rearrangement links TRBV19 to TRBJ2-2, with 7 bases lining up with TRBD1. Germline trimming cut 7 bases from V and 2 bases from J; bases unmatched to any gene: 7. Germline lookup yields CDR1 LNHDA and CDR2 SQIVND (reference sequence). The CDR3 covers 15 residues.

This CDR3 reads CASGLVLGQGALGYTF. For the CDR3, the DNA is TGTGCTAGTGGTTTGGTACTAGGACAGGGGGCTCTTGGCTACACCTTC. V is TRBV12-5 and J is TRBJ1-2; 11 positions match TRBD1. This CDR3 is built from 16 residues. Germline CDR1 LGHNT, CDR2 FRNRAP. J lost 7 bases, V lost 0 bases, and 7 bases had no gene match. The full variable domain, in which reference TRBV12-5 and TRBJ1-2 provide the parts outside the CDR3, is DARVTQTPRHKVTEMGQEVTMRCQPILGHNTVFWYRQTMMQGLELLAYFRNRAPLDDSGMPKDRFSAEMPDATLATLKIQPSEPRDSAVYFCASGLVLGQGALGYTFGSGTRLTVV.

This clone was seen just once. In DNA, the CDR3 is TGCGCCAGCAGGGGCGCCGGGACAGAGAACACTGAAGCTTTCTTT. It is translated as CASRGAGTENTEAFF. J is TRBJ1-1 and V is TRBV5-1; 7 bases are a match to TRBD1. Germline-derived CDR1 and CDR2 are SGHRS and YFSETQ. The J segment lost 1 base and the V segment lost 5 bases, leaving 8 bases of the junction unmatched. CDR3 length: 15 residues.

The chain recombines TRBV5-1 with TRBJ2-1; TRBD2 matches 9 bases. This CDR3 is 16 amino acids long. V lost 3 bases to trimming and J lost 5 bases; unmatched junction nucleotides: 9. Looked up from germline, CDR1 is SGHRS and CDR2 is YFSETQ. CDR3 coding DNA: TGCGCCAGCAGCTCGTCCCTAGCGGGACCGAACAATGAGCAGTTCTTC. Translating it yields CASSSSLAGPNNEQFF.

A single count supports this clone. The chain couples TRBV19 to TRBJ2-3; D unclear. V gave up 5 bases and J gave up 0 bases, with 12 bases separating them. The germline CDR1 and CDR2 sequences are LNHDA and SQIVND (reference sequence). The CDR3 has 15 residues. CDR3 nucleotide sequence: TGTGCCAGTAGTCCGTTGGGAACTAGCACAGATACGCAGTATTTT. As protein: CASSPLGTSTDTQYF.

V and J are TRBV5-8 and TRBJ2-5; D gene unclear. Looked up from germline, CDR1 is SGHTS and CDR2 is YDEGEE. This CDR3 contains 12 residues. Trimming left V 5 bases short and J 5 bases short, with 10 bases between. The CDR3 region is CASSYIRETQYF. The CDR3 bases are TGTGCCAGCAGTTATATCAGGGAGACCCAGTACTTC.

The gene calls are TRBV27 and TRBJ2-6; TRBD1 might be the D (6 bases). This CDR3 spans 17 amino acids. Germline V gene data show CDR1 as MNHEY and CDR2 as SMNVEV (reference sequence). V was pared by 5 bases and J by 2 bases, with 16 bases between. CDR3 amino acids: CASSGYRVGPGANVLTF. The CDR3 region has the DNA TGTGCCAGCAGTGGGTACAGGGTGGGACCTGGGGCCAACGTCCTGACTTTC. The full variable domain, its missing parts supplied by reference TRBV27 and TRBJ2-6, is EAQVTQNPRYLITVTGKKLTVTCSQNMNHEYMSWYRQDPGLGLRQIYYSMNVEVTDKGDVPEGYKVSRKEKRNFPLILESPSPNQTSLYFCASSGYRVGPGANVLTFGAGSRLTVL.

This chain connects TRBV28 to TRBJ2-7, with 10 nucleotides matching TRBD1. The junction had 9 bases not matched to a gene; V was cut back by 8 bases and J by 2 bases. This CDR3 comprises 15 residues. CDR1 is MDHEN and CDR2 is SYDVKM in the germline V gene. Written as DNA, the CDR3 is TGTGCCAGCCCCCCCTCGGGACAGGGGCCCTACGAGCAGTACTTC. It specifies CASPPSGQGPYEQYF.

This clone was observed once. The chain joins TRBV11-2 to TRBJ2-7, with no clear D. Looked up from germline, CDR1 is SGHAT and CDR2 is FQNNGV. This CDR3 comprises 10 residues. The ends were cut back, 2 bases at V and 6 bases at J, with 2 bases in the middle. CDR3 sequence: CASSLIEQYF. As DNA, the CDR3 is TGTGCCAGCAGCTTAATCGAGCAGTACTTC.

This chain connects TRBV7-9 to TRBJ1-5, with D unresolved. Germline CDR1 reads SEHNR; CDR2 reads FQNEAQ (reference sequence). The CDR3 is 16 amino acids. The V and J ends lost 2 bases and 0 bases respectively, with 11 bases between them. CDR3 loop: CASSLTDGYSNQPQHF. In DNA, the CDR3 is TGTGCCAGCAGCTTAACGGACGGCTATAGCAATCAGCCCCAGCATTTT.

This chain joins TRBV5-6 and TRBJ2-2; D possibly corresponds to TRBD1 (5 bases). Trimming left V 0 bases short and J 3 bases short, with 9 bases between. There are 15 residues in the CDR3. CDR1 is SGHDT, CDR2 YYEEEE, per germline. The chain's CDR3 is CASSLDPGYTGELFF. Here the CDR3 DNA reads TGTGCCAGCAGCTTGGATCCAGGGTACACCGGGGAGCTGTTTTTT.

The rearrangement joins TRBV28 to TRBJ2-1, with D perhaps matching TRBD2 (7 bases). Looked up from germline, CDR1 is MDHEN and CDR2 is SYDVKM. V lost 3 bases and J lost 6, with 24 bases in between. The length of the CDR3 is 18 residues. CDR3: CASSFRGRGGLRVNEQFF. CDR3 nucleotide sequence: TGTGCCAGCAGTTTTCGCGGGAGAGGGGGGCTACGGGTCAATGAGCAGTTCTTC.

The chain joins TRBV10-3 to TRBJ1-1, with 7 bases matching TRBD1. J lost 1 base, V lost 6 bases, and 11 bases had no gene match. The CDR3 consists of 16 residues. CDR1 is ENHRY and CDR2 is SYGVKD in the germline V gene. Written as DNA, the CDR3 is TGTGCCATCAGCTTGGGGTTGGGACAGAAGAACACTGAAGCTTTCTTT. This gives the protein CAISLGLGQKNTEAFF.

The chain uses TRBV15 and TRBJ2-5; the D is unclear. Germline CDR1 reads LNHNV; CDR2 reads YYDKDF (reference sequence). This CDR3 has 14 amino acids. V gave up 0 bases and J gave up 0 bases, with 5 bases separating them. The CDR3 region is CATSRDRYQETQYF. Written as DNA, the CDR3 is TGTGCCACCAGCAGAGACCGATACCAAGAGACCCAGTACTTC.

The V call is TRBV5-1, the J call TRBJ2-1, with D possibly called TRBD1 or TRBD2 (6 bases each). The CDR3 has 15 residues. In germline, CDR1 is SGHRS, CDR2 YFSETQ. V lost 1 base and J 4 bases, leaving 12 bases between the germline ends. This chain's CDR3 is CASSLYRGTYNEQFF. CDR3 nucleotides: TGCGCCAGCAGCTTGTATCGGGGGACATACAATGAGCAGTTCTTC.

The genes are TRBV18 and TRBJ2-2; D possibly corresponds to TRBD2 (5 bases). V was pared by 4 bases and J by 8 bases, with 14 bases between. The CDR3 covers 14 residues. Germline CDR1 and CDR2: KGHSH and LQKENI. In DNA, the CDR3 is TGTGCCAGCTCACGAGAGAGGGAAGGAGGGGAGCTGTTTTTT. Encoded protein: CASSREREGGELFF.

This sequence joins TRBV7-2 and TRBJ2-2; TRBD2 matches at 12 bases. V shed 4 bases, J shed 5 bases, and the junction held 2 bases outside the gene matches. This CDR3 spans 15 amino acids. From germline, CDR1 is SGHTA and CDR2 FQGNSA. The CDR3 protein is CASSSSGRVTGELFF. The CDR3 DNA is TGTGCCAGCAGCTCTAGCGGGAGGGTAACCGGGGAGCTGTTTTTT.

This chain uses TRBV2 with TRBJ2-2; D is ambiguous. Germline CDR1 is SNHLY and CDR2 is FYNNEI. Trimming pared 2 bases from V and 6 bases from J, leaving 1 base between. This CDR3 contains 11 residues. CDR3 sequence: CASSEPGELFF. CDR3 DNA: TGTGCCAGCAGTGAACCCGGGGAGCTGTTTTTT.

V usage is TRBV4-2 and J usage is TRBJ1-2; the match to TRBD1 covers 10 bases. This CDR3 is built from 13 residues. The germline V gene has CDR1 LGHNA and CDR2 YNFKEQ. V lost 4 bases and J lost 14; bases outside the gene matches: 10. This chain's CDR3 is CASSLGTGVRRTF. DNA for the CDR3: TGTGCCAGCAGCCTCGGGACAGGGGTCCGTAGGACCTTC.

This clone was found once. CDR3 sequence reads: CASSRRLAGDRTSFF. As DNA, the CDR3 is TGTGCCAGCAGCAGACGACTAGCGGGAGATCGCACGTCGTTCTTC. This sequence joins TRBV28 and TRBJ2-1, with TRBD2 matching over 12 bases. The CDR3 is 15 amino acids. The J segment lost 15 bases and the V segment lost 6 bases, leaving 15 bases of the junction unmatched. In germline, CDR1 is MDHEN, CDR2 SYDVKM.

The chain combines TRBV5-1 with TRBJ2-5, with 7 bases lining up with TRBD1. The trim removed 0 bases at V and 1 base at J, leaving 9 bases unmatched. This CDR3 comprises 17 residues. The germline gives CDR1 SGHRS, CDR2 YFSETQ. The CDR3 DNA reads TGCGCCAGCAGCTTGGGGACACCAGGGGACAGCCAAGAGACCCAGTACTTC. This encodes CASSLGTPGDSQETQYF.

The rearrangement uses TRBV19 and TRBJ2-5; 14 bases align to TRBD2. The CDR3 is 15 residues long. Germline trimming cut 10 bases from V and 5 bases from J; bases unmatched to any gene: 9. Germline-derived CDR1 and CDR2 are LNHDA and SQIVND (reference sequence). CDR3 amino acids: CATRRLAGGGETQYF. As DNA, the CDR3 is TGTGCCACTCGACGACTAGCGGGAGGGGGGGAGACCCAGTACTTC.

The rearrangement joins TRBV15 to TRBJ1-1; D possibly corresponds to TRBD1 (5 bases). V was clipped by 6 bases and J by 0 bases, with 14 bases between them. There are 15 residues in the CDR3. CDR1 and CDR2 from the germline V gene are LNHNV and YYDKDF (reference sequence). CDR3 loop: CATSRGGTMNTEAFF. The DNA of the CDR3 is TGTGCCACCAGTCGCGGGGGTACCATGAACACTGAAGCTTTCTTT.

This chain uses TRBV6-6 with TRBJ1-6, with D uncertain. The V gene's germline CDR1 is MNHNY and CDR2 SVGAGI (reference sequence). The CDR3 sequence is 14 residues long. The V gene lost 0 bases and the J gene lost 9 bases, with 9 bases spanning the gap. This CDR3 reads CASSYSVVSSPLHF. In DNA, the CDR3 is TGTGCCAGCAGTTACTCCGTAGTTAGTTCACCCCTCCACTTT.

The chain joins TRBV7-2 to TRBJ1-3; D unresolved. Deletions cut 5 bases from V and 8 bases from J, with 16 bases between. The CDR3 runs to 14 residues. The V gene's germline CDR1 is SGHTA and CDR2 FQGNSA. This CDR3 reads CASSAPGYWDTIYF. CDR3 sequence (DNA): TGTGCCAGCAGCGCGCCCGGATATTGGGACACCATATATTTT. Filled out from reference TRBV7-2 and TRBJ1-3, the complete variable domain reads GAGVSQSPSNKVTEKGKDVELRCDPISGHTALYWYRQSLGQGLEFLIYFQGNSAPDKSGLPSDRFSAERTGGSVSTLTIQRTQQEDSAVYLCASSAPGYWDTIYFGEGSWLTVV.

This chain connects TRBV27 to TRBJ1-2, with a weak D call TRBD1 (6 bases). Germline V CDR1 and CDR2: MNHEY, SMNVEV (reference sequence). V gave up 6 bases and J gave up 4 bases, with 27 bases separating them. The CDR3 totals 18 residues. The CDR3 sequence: CASSPDRLLYNGRYGYTF. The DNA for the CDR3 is TGTGCCAGCAGCCCCGACAGGTTGCTTTATAATGGGCGCTATGGCTACACCTTC.